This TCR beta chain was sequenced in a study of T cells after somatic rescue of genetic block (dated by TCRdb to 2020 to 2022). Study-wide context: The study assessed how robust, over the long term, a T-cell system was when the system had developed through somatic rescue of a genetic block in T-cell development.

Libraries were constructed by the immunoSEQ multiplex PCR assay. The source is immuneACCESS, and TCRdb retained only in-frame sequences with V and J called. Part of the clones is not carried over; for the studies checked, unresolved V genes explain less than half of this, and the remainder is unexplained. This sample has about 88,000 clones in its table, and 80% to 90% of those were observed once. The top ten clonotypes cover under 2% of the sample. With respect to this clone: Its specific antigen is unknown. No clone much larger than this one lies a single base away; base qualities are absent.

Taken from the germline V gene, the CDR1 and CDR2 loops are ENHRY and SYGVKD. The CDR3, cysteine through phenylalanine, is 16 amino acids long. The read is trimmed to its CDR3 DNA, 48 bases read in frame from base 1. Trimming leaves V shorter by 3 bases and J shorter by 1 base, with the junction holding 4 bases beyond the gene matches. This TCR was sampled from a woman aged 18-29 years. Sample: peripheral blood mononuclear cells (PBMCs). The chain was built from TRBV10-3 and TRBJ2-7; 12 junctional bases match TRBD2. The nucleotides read TGTGCCATCAGTGACCTGACTAGCGGGAGATCCTACGAGCAGTACTTC. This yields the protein CAISDLTSGRSYEQYF.